This T cell receptor (beta chain) was sequenced in a study of siplizumab effects on memory and regulatory T cells. With 3 bases clipped from V and 0 bases from J, the junction kept 8 bases outside the gene matches. The CDR3 runs to 16 residues. Germline CDR1 and CDR2: SQVTM and ANQGSEA. Per sample, 95,000 to 100,000 TCR templates were assayed. Generated by immunoSEQ multiplex PCR, the TCRdb table keeps only in-frame clones and is missing some. The table records about 10,000 clones, around 40% of them present only once. Study-wide points: No assignable naive or memory phenotype existed for roughly 80-97% of proliferating CD4+ or CD8+ clones. Siplizumab conditions gave an average of around 70% Treg-derived mappable alloreactive CD4+ clones, versus about 30% for controls. The alloreactive clones that mapped to unstimulated subsets made up only a minor fraction.

Of note for this clone: What it binds is unknown.

Researchers cocultured the mixed lymphocyte reaction cells at 37°C for five to six days. The sequencing input was CFSE-low (dividing) CD8+ T cells sorted from an allogeneic mixed lymphocyte reaction. V is TRBV29-1 and J is TRBJ2-1; TRBD2 aligns across 7 bases. This sequence originates from a human donor in good health; the cells came from an allogeneic mixed lymphocyte reaction. The CDR3 bases are TGCAGCGTTGATGGGGTCGGGGAGGGCTCCTACAATGAGCAGTTCTTC. Encoded protein: CSVDGVGEGSYNEQFF.